The 6 T cell receptor beta chains below all came from one sample that was sequenced in a study of T cell responses to AZD1222 COVID-19 vaccine (dated by TCRdb to about 2021). In the paper's terms, the time point label means: baseline before first vaccination. The protocol used for the library was the immunoSEQ multiplex PCR assay. Held by TCRdb, this immuneACCESS table contains in-frame sequences only and omits some clones. Under half of the omission traces to an unresolved V gene where checked; the cause of the rest is unknown. The sample profile shows 95,000 to 100,000 clones; roughly nine tenths of them were found once. The top ten clonotypes cover 16% of the sample. The material sequenced was peripheral blood, taken on day 0 of AZD1222 vaccination. The receptors come from an adult in good health.

The chain is built from TRBV28 and TRBJ1-2; D may be TRBD1 (5 bases). Germline CDR1 is MDHEN and CDR2 is SYDVKM. The CDR3 sequence is 18 residues long. V lost 7 bases to trimming and J lost 4 bases, with 28 bases between them. CDR3 nucleotides: TGTGCCAGCACTCCGTATGGAGACAGTATCGGTTTGGGCTATGGCTACACCTTC. Protein: CASTPYGDSIGLGYGYTF.

This clone was counted only a few times. The chain links TRBV29-1 to TRBJ2-3; possibly TRBD1 for D (5 bases). The germline V and J ends were trimmed by 6 bases and 4 bases, with 14 bases remaining between them. The CDR3 has 13 amino acids. CDR1 and CDR2 from the germline V gene are SQVTM and ANQGSEA. The CDR3 sequence is CSVKGQHSDTQYF. The CDR3 DNA is TGCAGCGTAAAGGGGCAACACTCAGATACGCAGTATTTT.

The chain recombines TRBV6-5 with TRBJ2-1; 11 nucleotides align to TRBD2. This CDR3 region has 15 residues. V dropped 7 bases and J dropped 4; count of bases not matched to a gene: 6. Germline V gene sequence: CDR1 MNHEY, CDR2 SVGAGI. CDR3 protein: CASTSGTSGYNEQFF. The CDR3 region has the DNA TGTGCCAGCACTTCCGGGACTAGCGGATACAATGAGCAGTTCTTC.

The chain carries TRBV6-5 and TRBJ1-4, with TRBD1 as a possible D gene (5 bases). Looked up from germline, CDR1 is MNHEY and CDR2 is SVGAGI. This CDR3 comprises 15 residues. V was shortened by 2 bases and J by 0 bases, with 7 bases between the two germline ends. The CDR3 DNA is TGTGCCAGCAGTTACCGGGGGTCAACTAATGAAAAACTGTTTTTT. This translates into CASSYRGSTNEKLFF.

This chain connects TRBV30 to TRBJ1-4; perhaps TRBD1 as D (5 bases). The CDR3 totals 13 residues. Per the germline V gene, CDR1 is GTSNPN and CDR2 is SVGIG (reference sequence). V lost 1 base to trimming and J lost 8 bases, with 11 bases between them. The CDR3 protein is CAWSAGVGEKLFF. CDR3 nucleotide sequence: TGTGCCTGGAGTGCGGGGGTCGGGGAAAAACTGTTTTTT. The whole variable domain, filled in from reference TRBV30 and TRBJ1-4, reads SQTIHQWPATLVQPVGSPLSLECTVEGTSNPNLYWYRQAAGRGLQLLFYSVGIGQISSEVPQNLSASRPQDRQFILSSKKLLLSDSGFYLCAWSAGVGEKLFFGSGTQLSVL.

The rearrangement joins TRBV27 to TRBJ1-4; D is uncertain. The CDR3 contains 14 residues. The V and J ends lost 3 bases and 0 bases respectively, with 5 bases between them. Germline lookup yields CDR1 MNHEY and CDR2 SMNVEV (reference sequence). CDR3 bases: TGTGCCAGCAGTTTCTTCGCAACTAATGAAAAACTGTTTTTT. This encodes CASSFFATNEKLFF.